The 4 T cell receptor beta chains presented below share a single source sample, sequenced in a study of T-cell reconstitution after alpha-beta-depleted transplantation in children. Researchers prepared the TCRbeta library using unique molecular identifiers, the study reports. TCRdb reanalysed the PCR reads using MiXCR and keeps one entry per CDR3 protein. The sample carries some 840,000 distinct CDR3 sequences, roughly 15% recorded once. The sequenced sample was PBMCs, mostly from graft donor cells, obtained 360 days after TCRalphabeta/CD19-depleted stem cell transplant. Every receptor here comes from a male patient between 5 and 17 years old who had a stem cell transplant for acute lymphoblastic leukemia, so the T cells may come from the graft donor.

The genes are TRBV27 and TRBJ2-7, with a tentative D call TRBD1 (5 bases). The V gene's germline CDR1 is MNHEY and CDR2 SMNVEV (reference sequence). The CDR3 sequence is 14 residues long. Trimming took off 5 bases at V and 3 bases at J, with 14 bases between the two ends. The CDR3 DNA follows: TGTGCCAGCAGTAGGGCAGGGCCTAGCTACGAGCAGTACTTC. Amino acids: CASSRAGPSYEQYF.

CDR3 loop: CASSLYGETRNTIYF. For the CDR3, the DNA is TGTGCCAGCAGCTTATATGGGGAGACTCGAAACACCATATATTTT. The chain uses TRBV7-9 and TRBJ1-3; D unresolved. Germline-derived CDR1 and CDR2 are SEHNR and FQNEAQ (reference sequence). Trimming shortened V by 2 bases and J by 5 bases, and 13 bases separated the two germline ends. The CDR3 loop spans 15 amino acids.

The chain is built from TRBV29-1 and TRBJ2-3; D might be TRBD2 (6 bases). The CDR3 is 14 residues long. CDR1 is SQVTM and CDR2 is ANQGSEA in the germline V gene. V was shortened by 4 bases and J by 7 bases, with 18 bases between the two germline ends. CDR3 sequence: CSVGPGSVQYTQYF. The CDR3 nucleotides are TGCAGCGTTGGACCCGGGAGTGTTCAATATACGCAGTATTTT.

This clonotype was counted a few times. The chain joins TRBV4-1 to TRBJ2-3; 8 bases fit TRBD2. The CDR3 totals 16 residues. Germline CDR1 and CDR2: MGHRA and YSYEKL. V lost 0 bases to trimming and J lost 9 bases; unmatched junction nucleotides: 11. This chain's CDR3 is CASSQDLTGGPATQYF. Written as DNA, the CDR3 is TGCGCCAGCAGCCAAGATCTCACGGGAGGGCCTGCCACGCAGTATTTT.